This TCR beta chain was recovered during a study of blood T cell repertoires in COVID-19. V dropped 1 base and J dropped 3 bases, with 13 bases sitting between them. This CDR3 contains 15 residues. The germline V gene has CDR1 SGHRS and CDR2 YFSETQ. Clones were sequenced by immunoSEQ multiplex PCR, and TCRdb holds only the in-frame ones, with some missing. The table records about 330,000 clones, 83% of them present only once. Sequencing was done on a sample of peripheral blood. The J gene is TRBJ1-1, the V gene TRBV5-1; possible D gene TRBD1, 6 bases. The source of this sequence is a woman between 45 and 65 years old with acute or convalescent COVID-19. CDR3 coding DNA: TGCGCCAGCAGCTTGTTGGGACACTCGGACACTGAAGCTTTCTTT. Amino acids: CASSLLGHSDTEAFF.